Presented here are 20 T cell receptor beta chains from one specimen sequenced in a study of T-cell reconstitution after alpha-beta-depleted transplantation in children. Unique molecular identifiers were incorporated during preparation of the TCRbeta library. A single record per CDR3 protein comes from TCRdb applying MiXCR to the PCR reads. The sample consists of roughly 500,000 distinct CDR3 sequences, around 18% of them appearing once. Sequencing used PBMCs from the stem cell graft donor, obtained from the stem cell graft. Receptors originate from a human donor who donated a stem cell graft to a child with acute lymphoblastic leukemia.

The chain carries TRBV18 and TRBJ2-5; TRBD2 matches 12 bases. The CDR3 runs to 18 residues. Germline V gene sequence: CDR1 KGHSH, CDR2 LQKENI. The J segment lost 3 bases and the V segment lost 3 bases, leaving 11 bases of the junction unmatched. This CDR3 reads CASSPGLAGGVLKETQYF. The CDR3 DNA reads TGTGCCAGCTCACCGGGACTAGCGGGCGGAGTCTTAAAAGAGACCCAGTACTTC.

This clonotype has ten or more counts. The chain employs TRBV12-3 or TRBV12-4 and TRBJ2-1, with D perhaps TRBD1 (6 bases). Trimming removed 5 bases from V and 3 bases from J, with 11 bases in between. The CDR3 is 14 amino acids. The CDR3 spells CASSPPDSYNEQFF. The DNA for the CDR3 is TGTGCCAGCAGTCCTCCGGACAGCTACAATGAGCAGTTCTTC.

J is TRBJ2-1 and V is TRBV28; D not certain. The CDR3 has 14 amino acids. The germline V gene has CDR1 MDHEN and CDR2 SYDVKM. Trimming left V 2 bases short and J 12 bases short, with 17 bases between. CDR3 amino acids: CASSLALTIKSQFF. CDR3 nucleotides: TGTGCCAGCAGTTTAGCTCTGACCATCAAGTCGCAGTTCTTC.

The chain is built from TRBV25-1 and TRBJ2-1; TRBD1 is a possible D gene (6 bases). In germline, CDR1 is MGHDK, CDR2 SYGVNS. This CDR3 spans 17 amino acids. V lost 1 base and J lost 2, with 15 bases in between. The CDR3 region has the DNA TGTGCCAGCAGTGAATTCACAGGGACCATCCCCTACAATGAGCAGTTCTTC. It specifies CASSEFTGTIPYNEQFF.

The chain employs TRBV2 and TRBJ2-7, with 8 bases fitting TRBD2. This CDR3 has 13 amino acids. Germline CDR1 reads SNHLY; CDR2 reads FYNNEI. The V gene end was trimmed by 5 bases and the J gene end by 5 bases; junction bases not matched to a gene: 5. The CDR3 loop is CASSRLASDEQYF. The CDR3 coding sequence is TGTGCCAGCAGTCGACTAGCGAGTGACGAGCAGTACTTC.

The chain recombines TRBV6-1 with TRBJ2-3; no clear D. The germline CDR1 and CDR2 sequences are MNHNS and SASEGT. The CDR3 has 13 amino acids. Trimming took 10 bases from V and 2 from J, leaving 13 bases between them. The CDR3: CATTPTNTDTQYF. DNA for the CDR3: TGTGCCACCACACCGACCAACACAGATACGCAGTATTTT.

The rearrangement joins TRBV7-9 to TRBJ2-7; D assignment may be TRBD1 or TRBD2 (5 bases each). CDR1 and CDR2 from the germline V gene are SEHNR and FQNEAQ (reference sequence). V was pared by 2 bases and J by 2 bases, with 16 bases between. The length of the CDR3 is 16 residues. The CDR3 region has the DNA TGTGCCAGCAGCTTAAGCCGTCTCGGGGCCCCCTACGAGCAGTACTTC. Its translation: CASSLSRLGAPYEQYF.

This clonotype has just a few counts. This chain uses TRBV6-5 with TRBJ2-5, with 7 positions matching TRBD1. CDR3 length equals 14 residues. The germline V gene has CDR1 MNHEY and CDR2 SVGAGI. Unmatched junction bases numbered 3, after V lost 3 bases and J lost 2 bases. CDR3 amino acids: CASSYRTGQETQYF. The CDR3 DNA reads TGTGCCAGCAGTTATAGGACAGGTCAAGAGACCCAGTACTTC.

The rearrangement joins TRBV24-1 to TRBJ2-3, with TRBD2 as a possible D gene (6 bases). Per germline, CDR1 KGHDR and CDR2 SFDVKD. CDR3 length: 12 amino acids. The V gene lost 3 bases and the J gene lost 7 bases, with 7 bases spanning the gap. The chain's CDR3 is CATSDGTHTQYF. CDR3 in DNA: TGTGCCACCAGTGATGGGACTCATACGCAGTATTTT.

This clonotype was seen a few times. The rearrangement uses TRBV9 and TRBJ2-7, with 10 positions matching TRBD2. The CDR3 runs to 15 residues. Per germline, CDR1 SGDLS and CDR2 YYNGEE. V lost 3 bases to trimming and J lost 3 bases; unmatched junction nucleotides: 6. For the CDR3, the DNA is TGTGCCAGCAGCGGGGGACTAGCGACGAACTACGAGCAGTACTTC. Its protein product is CASSGGLATNYEQYF.

The CDR3 here is CASSLGQRFIQETQYF. CDR3 DNA sequence: TGTGCCAGCAGTTTAGGACAGCGGTTCATCCAAGAGACCCAGTACTTC. V is TRBV12-3 or TRBV12-4 and J is TRBJ2-5; either TRBD1 or TRBD2 may fit D (5 bases each). The CDR3 covers 16 residues. Trimming took 1 base from V and 1 from J, leaving 13 bases between them.

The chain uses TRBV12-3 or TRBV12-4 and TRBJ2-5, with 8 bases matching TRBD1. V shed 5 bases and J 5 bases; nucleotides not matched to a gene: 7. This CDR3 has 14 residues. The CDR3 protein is CASSTSGGWETQYF. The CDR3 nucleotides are TGTGCCAGCAGTACCTCAGGGGGCTGGGAGACCCAGTACTTC.

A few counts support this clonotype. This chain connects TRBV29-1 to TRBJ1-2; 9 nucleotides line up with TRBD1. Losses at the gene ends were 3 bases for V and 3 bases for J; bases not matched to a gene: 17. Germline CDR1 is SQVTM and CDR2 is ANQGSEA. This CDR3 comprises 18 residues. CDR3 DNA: TGCAGCGTTGAGAAAGCGCGTCGACAGGGGGGATTCGACTATGGCTACACCTTC. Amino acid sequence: CSVEKARRQGGFDYGYTF. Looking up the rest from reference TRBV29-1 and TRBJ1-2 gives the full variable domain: SAVISQKPSRDICQRGTSLTIQCQVDSQVTMMFWYRQQPGQSLTLIATANQGSEATYESGFVIDKFPISRPNLTFSTLTVSNMSPEDSSIYLCSVEKARRQGGFDYGYTFGSGTRLTVV.

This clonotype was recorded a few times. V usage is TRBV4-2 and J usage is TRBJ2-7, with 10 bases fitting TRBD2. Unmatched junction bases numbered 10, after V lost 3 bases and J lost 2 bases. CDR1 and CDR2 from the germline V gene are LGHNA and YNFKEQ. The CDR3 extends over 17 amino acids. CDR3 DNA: TGTGCCAGCAGCCAGCTATCCGGGACTAGCGTTACCTACGAGCAGTACTTC. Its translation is CASSQLSGTSVTYEQYF.

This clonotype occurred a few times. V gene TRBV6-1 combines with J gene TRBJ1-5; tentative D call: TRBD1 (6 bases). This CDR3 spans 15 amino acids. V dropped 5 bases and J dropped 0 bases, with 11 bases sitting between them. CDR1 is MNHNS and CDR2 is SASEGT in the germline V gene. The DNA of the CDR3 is TGTGCCAGCAGTAGAGGACAGAATAGCAATCAGCCCCAGCATTTT. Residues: CASSRGQNSNQPQHF.

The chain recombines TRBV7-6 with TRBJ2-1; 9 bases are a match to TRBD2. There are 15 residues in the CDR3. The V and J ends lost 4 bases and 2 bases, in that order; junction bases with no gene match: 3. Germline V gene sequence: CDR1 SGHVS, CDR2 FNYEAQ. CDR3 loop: CASSSSGRPYNEQFF. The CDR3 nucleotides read TGTGCCAGCAGCTCGAGCGGGAGGCCCTACAATGAGCAGTTCTTC.

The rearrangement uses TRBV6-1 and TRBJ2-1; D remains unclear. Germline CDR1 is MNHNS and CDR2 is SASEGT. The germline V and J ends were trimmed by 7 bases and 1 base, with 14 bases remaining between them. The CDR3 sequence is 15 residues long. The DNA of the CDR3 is TGTGCCAGCACTGGGAACGCAGCTTCCTACAATGAGCAGTTCTTC. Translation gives CASTGNAASYNEQFF.

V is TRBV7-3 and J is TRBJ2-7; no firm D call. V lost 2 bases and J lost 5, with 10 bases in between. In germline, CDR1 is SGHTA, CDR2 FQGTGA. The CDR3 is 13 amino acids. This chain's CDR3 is CASSLGEPDEQYF. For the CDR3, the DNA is TGTGCCAGCAGCTTAGGTGAACCCGACGAGCAGTACTTC.

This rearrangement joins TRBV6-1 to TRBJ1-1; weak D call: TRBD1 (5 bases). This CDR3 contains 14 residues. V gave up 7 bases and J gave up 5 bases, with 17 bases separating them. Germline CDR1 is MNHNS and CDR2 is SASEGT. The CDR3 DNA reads TGTGCCAGCATAGGGGATGGGGCGAGGACTGAAGCTTTCTTT. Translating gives CASIGDGARTEAFF.

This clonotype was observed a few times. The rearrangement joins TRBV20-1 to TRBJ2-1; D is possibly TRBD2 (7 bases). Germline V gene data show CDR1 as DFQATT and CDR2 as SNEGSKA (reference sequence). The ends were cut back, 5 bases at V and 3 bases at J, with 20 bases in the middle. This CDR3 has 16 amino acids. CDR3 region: CSAPRPGGAVYNEQFF. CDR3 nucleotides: TGCAGTGCTCCTCGACCTGGGGGGGCGGTCTACAATGAGCAGTTCTTC.